Given below is one TCR beta chain in context. The specificity of this receptor is unknown. The record has no base qualities; no much larger clone is one base away. TCRbeta CDR3 regions were amplified from genomic DNA by means of the immunoSEQ Assay, a bias-controlled multiplex PCR. In the paper's pipeline: The number of nucleated cells in each sample was estimated by amplification of reference gene primers within the assay. Sequence reads were collapsed and filtered to measure the absolute abundance of every unique TCRbeta CDR3 rearrangement. For each sample, productive Simpson clonality was calculated as the square root of Simpson's diversity index across productive rearrangements. TCRdb provides this immuneACCESS table in a form limited to in-frame rearrangements. Some clones are lacking; in checked studies, under half of them reflect an unresolved V gene, and why the rest are absent is not known. That table gives V, J and clone size, and the DNA gave D and trimming. A total of about 310,000 clones appear in this sample, 87% of them only once. The ten most abundant clones make up approximately 2.2% of the sample.

Collaborating institutions collected whole blood in K2EDTA tubes following their own protocols. Collaborator samples were shipped for TCRbeta analysis as frozen whole blood, isolated PBMCs, or DNA extracted from either sample type. This specimen belongs to a study of blood T cell repertoires in COVID-19 (dated by TCRdb to 2020 to 2021). With respect to the entire study: Collaborator samples came from the United States, Italy and Spain and covered acute and convalescent phases of COVID-19. Sample metadata almost always included a de-identified subject ID, COVID-19 status, age in years and sex. The dataset comprised deeply sampled blood TCRbeta repertoires from subjects exposed to, actively infected with, or recovered from COVID-19. The repertoires were made available in a free public database intended to serve as a resource for research on the immune response to SARS-CoV-2. Where HLA class I and class II types were available, the types were taken from metadata supplied by the sample provider, not from assay-based typing. The samples were drawn from two sources: the first 160 participants of the ongoing ImmuneRACE study, and 1,254 subjects contributed by 6 global collaborators. The prospective study material was composed of cDNA or gDNA derived from T cells, B-cell-depleted T cells, or PBMCs. On the study overall, not on this receptor specifically: How much clinical and demographic metadata was included differed by source and by participant, and the metadata was provided uncurated.

The specimen was peripheral blood. The TCR was taken from a man in his late teens or twenties with active or convalescent COVID-19.

The nucleotide sequence reads TGCGCCAGCAGCCAAGCCTTGAACACTGAAGCTTTCTTT. This sequence encodes CASSQALNTEAFF. Here the chain combines TRBV5-1 and TRBJ1-1, with no D gene named confidently. Looking up the germline V gene yields CDR1 SGHRS and CDR2 YFSETQ. V gives up 4 bases and J gives up 0 bases, and the segment between their germline ends measures 7 bases. The CDR3 spans 13 residues, from the cysteine through the phenylalanine. This entry keeps only the CDR3 DNA: 39 bases, framed from base 1. Beyond the CDR3, the reference TRBV5-1 and TRBJ1-1 genes provide the residues; the full variable domain reads: KAGVTQTPRYLIKTRGQQVTLSCSPISGHRSVSWYQQTPGQGLQFLFEYFSETQRNKGNFPGRFSGRQFSNSRSEMNVSTLELGDSALYLCASSQALNTEAFFGQGTRLTVV.